This T cell receptor beta chain is from a study of technical replicates of blood from a few donors. The CDR3 spans 19 residues. Germline CDR1 and CDR2: MRHNA and SNTAGT. V shed 0 bases and J 1 base; nucleotides not matched to a gene: 10. Assay used: immunoSEQ multiplex PCR; TCRdb lists only in-frame clones, some missing. The sample consists of roughly 90,000 clones, 85% to 95% of them appearing once. The V call is TRBV6-4, the J call TRBJ2-4, with 9 bases lining up with TRBD1. The sequencing input was T cells isolated from PBMCs. This clonotype was obtained from a human donor in good health. The CDR3 sequence is CASSDSRTGDAPAKNIQYF. CDR3 in DNA: TGTGCCAGCAGTGACTCGAGGACAGGGGACGCGCCCGCCAAAAACATTCAGTACTTC.